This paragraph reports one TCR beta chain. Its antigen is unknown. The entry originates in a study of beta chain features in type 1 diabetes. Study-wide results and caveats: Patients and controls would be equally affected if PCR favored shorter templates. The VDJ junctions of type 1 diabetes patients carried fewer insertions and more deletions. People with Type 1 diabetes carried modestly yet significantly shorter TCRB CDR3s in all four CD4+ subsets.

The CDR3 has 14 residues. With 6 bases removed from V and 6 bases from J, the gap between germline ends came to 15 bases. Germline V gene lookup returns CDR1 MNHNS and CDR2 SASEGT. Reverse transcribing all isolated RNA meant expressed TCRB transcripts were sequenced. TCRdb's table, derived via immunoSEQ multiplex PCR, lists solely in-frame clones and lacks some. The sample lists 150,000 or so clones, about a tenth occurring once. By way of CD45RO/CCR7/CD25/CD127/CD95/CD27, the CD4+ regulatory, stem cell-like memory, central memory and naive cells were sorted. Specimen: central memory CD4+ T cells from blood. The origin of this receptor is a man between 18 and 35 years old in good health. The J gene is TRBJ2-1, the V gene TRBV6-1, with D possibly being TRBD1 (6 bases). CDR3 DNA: TGTGCCAGCAGCCCCGAGACAGGAGCCAATGAGCAGTTCTTC. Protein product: CASSPETGANEQFF.